A selection of T cell receptor beta chains follows, all from one sample in a study of CD8+CD57+ T cells in acquired aplastic anemia. In TCRdb, the reads were re-called with MiXCR into one record per CDR3 protein. The data hold approximately 380,000 distinct CDR3 sequences, with 65% to 80% observed a single time. Sequenced sample: sorted CD4+, CD8+, or CD8+CD57+ T cells (not recorded which) from PBMCs. The source is a human donor in good health, serving as a control. CDR3s include the opening cysteine and the closing phenylalanine or tryptophan. A D gene is named only where the DNA matches it firmly. Expanded clones get a size class; other rows say once, few or many, or leave the size out.

DNA	CDR3	J	D	size	V
TGTGCCAGCTCACCCCAGGCCCTCTCTGGGGCCAACGTCCTGACTTTC	CASSPQALSGANVLTF	TRBJ2-6	-	few	TRBV18
TGTGCCAGCAGCCCGGGGGGACTAGCAAACACAGATACGCAGTATTTT	CASSPGGLANTDTQYF	TRBJ2-3	TRBD2	-	TRBV7-2
TGTGCCAGTAGTACCGGGACTAGCGGGGGGTCCTATAGCACAGATACGCAGTATTTT	CASSTGTSGGSYSTDTQYF	TRBJ2-3	TRBD2	-	TRBV19
TGTGCCAGCAGCTTAGGGACAGTTCTCTCCTACGAGCAGTTTTTT	CASSLGTVLSYEQFF	TRBJ2-2	-	-	TRBV7-2
TGTGCCAGCAGCTTAGGGAAGGGGGGCACAGATACGCAGTACTTC	CASSLGKGGTDTQYF	TRBJ2-5	-	-	TRBV7-3
TGTGCCAGCAGCTCGGGTAGGGCAGCCTACGAGCAGTATTTC	CASSSGRAAYEQYF	TRBJ2-7	-	few	TRBV5-5
TGTGCCAGTCGTTCGGGGGGAATCGGCAATCAGCCCCAGCATTTT	CASRSGGIGNQPQHF	TRBJ1-5	-	few	TRBV6-2/TRBV6-3
TGTGCCAGCGGTAACCGTAATGACAGAGACCAAGAGACCCAGTACTTC	CASGNRNDRDQETQYF	TRBJ2-5	-	-	TRBV6-4
TGTGCCAGCAGCTTAGTGGGGGGGATGAACACTGAAGCTTACTTC	CASSLVGGMNTEAYF	TRBJ2-5	TRBD2	-	TRBV7-2
TGTGCCAGCAGCTTGCTCGGGGGCGAGAACACCATATATTTT	CASSLLGGENTIYF	TRBJ1-3	-	-	TRBV5-4
TGCAGTGCTAGATGGGCGGCGCCAAACGAGCAGTACTTC	CSARWAAPNEQYF	TRBJ2-7	-	-	TRBV20-1
TGTGCCAGCAGTGCATATGGGGTTAACTATGGCTACACCTTC	CASSAYGVNYGYTF	TRBJ1-2	-	-	TRBV12-3/TRBV12-4
TGCGCCAGCGGCAGAGGGCAGGGCGCCTATGAAAAACTGTTTTTT	CASGRGQGAYEKLFF	TRBJ1-4	-	-	TRBV5-1
TGTGCCAGCAGAACAGGGGCGGGCACTGAAGCTTTCTTT	CASRTGAGTEAFF	TRBJ1-1	TRBD1	many	TRBV2
TGCGCCAGCAGCTGGATAGGACAGGTGATTGGCTACACCTTC	CASSWIGQVIGYTF	TRBJ1-2	TRBD1	once	TRBV5-1
TGCAGCGCTAGATCGTCTAGCGGGAGGGAAGCTTTCTTT	CSARSSSGREAFF	TRBJ1-1	-	-	TRBV20-1
TGTGCCAGCATCTTTGGGGCCGAAGCTTTCTTT	CASIFGAEAFF	TRBJ1-1	-	-	TRBV2
TGTGCCAGCAGCTTAGATGATAGGGGGGAGACCCAGTACTTC	CASSLDDRGETQYF	TRBJ2-5	-	-	TRBV7-2
TGTGCCAGCAGCTTAGCGGGGATCGGTTACAATGAGCAGTTCTTC	CASSLAGIGYNEQFF	TRBJ2-1	-	-	TRBV7-2
TGCGGCAGCACAGGGGGGGGAACTAACTATGGCTACACCTTC	CGSTGGGTNYGYTF	TRBJ1-2	TRBD1	-	TRBV4-1
TGTGCCAGCTACGTCCGGACAGGCGTCACTGAAGCTTTCTTT	CASYVRTGVTEAFF	TRBJ1-1	TRBD1	-	TRBV9
TGTGCCAGCAGCGTAGAAGGGACTAGCGGGGCACCCCAAGAGACCCAGTACTTC	CASSVEGTSGAPQETQYF	TRBJ2-5	TRBD2	-	TRBV9
TGTGCCAGCAGTTACGGGGGGGGAGAGGCTTTCTTT	CASSYGGGEAFF	TRBJ1-1	-	many	TRBV6-5
TGTGCCAGCAGTCCCCACCGGAGCTACACAGATACGCAGTATTTT	CASSPHRSYTDTQYF	TRBJ2-3	-	-	TRBV7-9
TGCGCCAGCAGCCTCATACCGGGACAGGGTAACTATGGCTACACCTTC	CASSLIPGQGNYGYTF	TRBJ1-2	TRBD1	many	TRBV4-1
TGTGCCAGCAGCTTATTGGGCCCGGGACAGGGGTATGGCTACACCTTC	CASSLLGPGQGYGYTF	TRBJ1-2	TRBD1	-	TRBV11-2
TGTGCCATCAGTAATACAGGGGGTTATGAAGCTTTCTTT	CAISNTGGYEAFF	TRBJ1-1	TRBD1	-	TRBV10-3
TGCAGTGTCAGGAGTCCAGGAGGGCCCCAGTACTTC	CSVRSPGGPQYF	TRBJ2-5	-	once	TRBV20-1